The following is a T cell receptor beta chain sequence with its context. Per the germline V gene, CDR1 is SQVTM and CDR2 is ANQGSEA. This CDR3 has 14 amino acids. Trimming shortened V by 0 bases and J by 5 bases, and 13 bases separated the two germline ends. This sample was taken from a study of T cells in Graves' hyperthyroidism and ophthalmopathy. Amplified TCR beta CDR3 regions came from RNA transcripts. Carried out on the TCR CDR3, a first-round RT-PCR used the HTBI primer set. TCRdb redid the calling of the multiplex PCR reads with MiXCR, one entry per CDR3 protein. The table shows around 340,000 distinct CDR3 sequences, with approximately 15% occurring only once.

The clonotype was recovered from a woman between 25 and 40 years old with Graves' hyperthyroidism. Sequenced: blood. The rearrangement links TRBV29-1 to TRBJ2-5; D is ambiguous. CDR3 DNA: TGCAGCGTTGAAGAACTGGCGGCGCTCGAGACCCAGTACTTC. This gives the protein CSVEELAALETQYF.